One sample yielded the 14 T cell receptor beta chains listed below, sequenced in a study of T cell clonality in common variable immunodeficiency. Generated by immunoSEQ multiplex PCR, the TCRdb table keeps only in-frame clones and is missing some. Listed here are about 43,000 clones without any singletons, the top ten holding approximately 2%. The specimen was peripheral blood mononuclear cells. The receptors here all came from a person aged 18 to 75 in good health.

This clone was recorded many times. The observed sequence ends 3 residues before the CDR3 terminus, with the missing tail filled in from the germline J gene. The chain couples TRBV7-9 to TRBJ2-7; TRBD2 might be the D (6 bases). The CDR3 covers 15 residues. CDR1 is SEHNR, CDR2 FQNEAQ, per germline (reference sequence). V lost 4 bases and J 2 bases, leaving 15 bases between the germline ends. Here the CDR3 reads CASSYGLGGAYEQYF. CDR3 DNA (partial): TGTGCCAGCAGCTACGGGTTGGGGGGAGCCTACGAG. The full variable domain, its missing parts supplied by reference TRBV7-9 and TRBJ2-7, is DTGVSQNPRHKITKRGQNVTFRCDPISEHNRLYWYRQTLGQGPEFLTYFQNEAQLEKSRLLSDRFSAERPKGSFSTLEIQRTEQGDSAMYLCASSYGLGGAYEQYFGPGTRLTVT.

This clone was counted at least ten times. The read gets to within 3 residues of the CDR3 end, and the germline J gene fills in the rest. The genes are TRBV20-1 and TRBJ2-6; D is unclear. The ends were cut back, 3 bases at V and 0 bases at J, with 6 bases in the middle. Germline V gene sequence: CDR1 DFQATT, CDR2 SNEGSKA (reference sequence). This CDR3 comprises 14 residues. The sequenced part of the CDR3 DNA is TGCAGTGCTAGGACTCCCTCTGGGGCCAACGTC. Protein sequence: CSARTPSGANV. The full-length CDR3 reads as CSARTPSGANVLTF.

Details on this clone: The CDR3 is cut off 3 residues early in the read; its end comes from the germline J gene. The chain carries TRBV2 and TRBJ1-1; D unclear. CDR3 size: 13 residues. The germline V gene encodes CDR1 SNHLY and CDR2 FYNNEI. V was trimmed by 2 bases and J by 5 bases, leaving 9 bases between them. The sequenced CDR3 bases are TGTGCCAGCAGTGAACGGGGTAGGACTGAA. Its protein is CASSERGRTE. The CDR3 in its entirety is CASSERGRTEAFF.

This clone was seen ten or more times. The read terminates 3 residues before the CDR3 end, so the remaining end is supplied by the germline J gene. The rearrangement joins TRBV29-1 to TRBJ1-4, with TRBD1 matching 8 bases. The CDR3 spans 13 residues. Trimming at V came to 7 bases and at J to 3 bases, leaving 4 bases not matched to a gene. Germline V gives CDR1 SQVTM, CDR2 ANQGSEA. The covered CDR3 bases are TGCAGCGGTCAGGGGGCAGCTAATGAAAAA. Its protein is CSGQGAANEK. The full-length CDR3 reads as CSGQGAANEKLFF.

This clone was observed at least ten times. The read falls 3 residues short of the CDR3 end, and the missing part is taken from the germline J gene. This chain links TRBV9 with TRBJ2-3; no reliable D call. CDR3 length: 14 amino acids. The germline V and J ends were trimmed by 6 bases and 6 bases, with 17 bases remaining between them. Germline V gene data show CDR1 as SGDLS and CDR2 as YYNGEE. The covered CDR3 bases are TGTGCCAGCATCCCCAAGACACCCCCGGATACG. Translated, it gives CASIPKTPPDT. The CDR3 reads in full as CASIPKTPPDTQYF.

The sample holds many counts of this clone. Read sequence stops 3 residues before the CDR3 end, and the germline J gene provides the missing end. The chain carries TRBV29-1 and TRBJ2-3; the D call may be TRBD1 or TRBD2 (6 bases each). Between the trimmed V and J ends, which lost 1 base and 0 bases, there was a span of 23 bases. Germline CDR1 and CDR2: SQVTM and ANQGSEA. The CDR3 consists of 19 residues. CDR3 bases read: TGCAGCGTTGAAGTCTGGCGGGACACCCTCCATTCTAGCACAGATACG. Translation gives CSVEVWRDTLHSSTDT. The full CDR3 sequence reads CSVEVWRDTLHSSTDTQYF.

This clone was detected many times. The germline gene is not matched at one end of the junction; a read error may be the cause. The read finishes 3 residues shy of the CDR3 end, and the germline J gene is used to complete it. The rearrangement links TRBV4-2 to TRBJ2-1, with TRBD2 identical over 7 bases. The CDR3 runs to 13 residues. Germline CDR1 LGHNA, CDR2 YNFKEQ. The covered CDR3 bases are TGCGCCAGCAGCCAAGATCGCGGGGGTGAG. Residues: CASSQDRGGE. The complete CDR3 reads CASSQDRGGEQFF.

This clone has a count of ten or more. The CDR3 is cut off 3 residues early in the read; its end comes from the germline J gene. This chain connects TRBV29-1 to TRBJ2-2, with 9 bases matching TRBD2. The germline V gene has CDR1 SQVTM and CDR2 ANQGSEA. V dropped 6 bases and J dropped 8; count of bases not matched to a gene: 7. This CDR3 has 13 amino acids. The chain's CDR3 is CSVQTSGGGELFF. The DNA read from the CDR3 is TGCAGCGTGCAGACTAGCGGAGGGGGGGAG.

This clone was seen many times. The CDR3 end is not reached by the read, which stops 3 residues before it; the germline J gene fills it in. The chain couples TRBV6-2 or TRBV6-3 to TRBJ1-1; D is unresolved. Trimming removed 4 bases from V and 1 base from J, with 7 bases in between. The CDR3 totals 13 residues. In germline, CDR1 is MNHEY, CDR2 SVGEGT. This CDR3 is CASSWAPNTEAFF. CDR3 bases read: TGTGCCAGCAGTTGGGCCCCGAACACTGAA.

This clone was seen at least ten times. CDR3 DNA (partial): TGCAGCGTCGTTGACAGGGGCCTATCCCCCCTGTCCTACAATGAG. This translates into CSVVDRGLSPLSYNE. The CDR3 reads in full as CSVVDRGLSPLSYNEQFF. This chain connects TRBV29-1 to TRBJ2-1, with 8 bases lining up with TRBD1. Read data end 3 residues before the CDR3 end; the end is taken from the germline J gene. This CDR3 spans 18 amino acids. V shed 6 bases, J shed 1 base, and the junction held 17 bases outside the gene matches. Germline CDR1 is SQVTM and CDR2 is ANQGSEA.

This clone was found many times. The read ends 3 residues before the CDR3 terminus; that terminus is restored from the germline J gene. The chain joins TRBV20-1 to TRBJ2-2, with 9 bases identical to TRBD2. This CDR3 comprises 15 residues. Germline CDR1 is DFQATT and CDR2 is SNEGSKA (reference sequence). J gave up 7 bases and V 2 bases, and 8 bases lay outside the gene matches. The CDR3 bases that were read are TGCAGTGCTAGAAAGGCGGGAGGGTTGGGCGGGGAG. It is translated as CSARKAGGLGGE. From start to end, the CDR3 is CSARKAGGLGGELFF.

In its sample, this clone was seen many times. The read halts 3 residues ahead of the CDR3 end, with the missing end drawn from the germline J gene. The V gene is TRBV19, the J gene TRBJ2-3; 7 bases are shared with TRBD1. The germline V gene has CDR1 LNHDA and CDR2 SQIVND (reference sequence). V lost 9 bases to trimming and J lost 1 base; unmatched junction nucleotides: 10. The CDR3 runs to 15 residues. The covered CDR3 bases are TGTGCCAGCCAGCTGAGGGGGCTGGGCACAGATACG. Encoded protein: CASQLRGLGTDT. The whole CDR3 region reads CASQLRGLGTDTQYF.

This clone was recorded at least ten times. The observed sequence ends 3 residues before the CDR3 terminus, with the missing tail filled in from the germline J gene. The V call is TRBV10-3, the J call TRBJ2-7, with 12 bases identical to TRBD1. The CDR3 extends over 17 amino acids. V was pared by 6 bases and J by 1 base, with 10 bases of the junction left unmatched. Germline V gene data show CDR1 as ENHRY and CDR2 as SYGVKD. The chain's CDR3 is CAIRSGQGAMASYEQYF. The DNA read from the CDR3 is TGTGCCATCAGGTCGGGACAGGGGGCTATGGCATCCTACGAG.

This clone came up many times. The CDR3 is cut off 3 residues early in the read; its end comes from the germline J gene. This chain links TRBV28 with TRBJ1-1; D remains unclear. The CDR3 loop spans 14 amino acids. Deletions cut 3 bases from V and 0 bases from J, with 8 bases between. CDR1 and CDR2 (germline): MDHEN, SYDVKM. CDR3 sequence reads: CASSFQNMNTEAFF. The sequenced CDR3 bases are TGTGCCAGCAGTTTTCAGAATATGAACACTGAA.